The 20 T cell receptor beta chains reported below all come from one sample, sequenced in a study of cytomegalovirus exposure and HLA in healthy donors. 60 Vbeta and 13 Jbeta primers were used in PCR. Assay: immunoSEQ multiplex PCR; the TCRdb copy retains only in-frame clones and omits some. The table lists some 190,000 clones, roughly 80% of them singletons, with more than 3% in the top ten. Sequenced material: PBMCs. These receptors were obtained from a man aged 35-49 years in good health and CMV-seropositive.

The count of this clone is one. The V call is TRBV25-1, the J call TRBJ2-6; a weak D match, TRBD2 (5 bases). The germline CDR1 and CDR2 sequences are MGHDK and SYGVNS. The CDR3 is made up of 17 amino acids. V gave up 5 bases and J gave up 3 bases, with 17 bases separating them. The CDR3 spells CASSTSLLRGGANVLTF. In nucleotides, the CDR3 is TGTGCCAGCAGTACCTCGCTCCTCCGGGGTGGGGCCAACGTCCTGACTTTC.

This clone was counted a single time. The same CDR3 arises from other DNA sequences in this sample as well. The rearrangement links TRBV18 to TRBJ2-2, with 11 bases aligning to TRBD1. The germline CDR1 and CDR2 sequences are KGHSH and LQKENI. Trimming removed 2 bases from V and 4 bases from J; junction bases left unmatched: 0. The length of the CDR3 is 15 residues. CDR3 region: CASSPGTGGTGELFF. The CDR3 region has the DNA TGTGCCAGCTCACCAGGGACAGGGGGCACCGGGGAGCTGTTTTTT.

V gene TRBV27 combines with J gene TRBJ2-1; a possible D gene is TRBD2 (7 bases). The CDR3 totals 16 residues. Trimming removed 5 bases from V and 1 base from J, with 15 bases in between. From germline, CDR1 is MNHEY and CDR2 SMNVEV (reference sequence). This CDR3 is CASSPLGGASYNEQFF. DNA of the CDR3: TGTGCCAGCAGTCCTCTGGGGGGGGCTTCCTACAATGAGCAGTTCTTC.

The rearrangement links TRBV18 to TRBJ2-2, with a tentative D call TRBD2 (6 bases). The V gene's germline CDR1 is KGHSH and CDR2 LQKENI. Trimming removed 5 bases at V and 8 bases at J, with 15 bases between. The length of the CDR3 is 14 residues. CDR3 protein: CASSGGLTRGELFF. DNA for the CDR3: TGTGCCAGCTCAGGAGGACTAACCAGAGGGGAGCTGTTTTTT.

This rearrangement joins TRBV29-1 to TRBJ1-2, with D hard to call. The germline V and J ends were trimmed by 7 bases and 2 bases, with 8 bases remaining between them. CDR1 SQVTM and CDR2 ANQGSEA come from the germline V gene. This CDR3 spans 11 amino acids. The CDR3 DNA is TGCAGCGCCTTATTCAACTATGGCTACACCTTC. It codes for CSALFNYGYTF.

CDR3 DNA sequence: TGTGCCAGCAGTCGGACAGGGGGTCCCCACGAGCAGTACTTC. Translation gives CASSRTGGPHEQYF. The chain uses TRBV28 and TRBJ2-7; 10 bases align to TRBD1. The CDR3 is 14 residues long. Germline CDR1 reads MDHEN; CDR2 reads SYDVKM. Trimming at V came to 5 bases and at J to 5 bases, leaving 6 bases not matched to a gene.

The chain links TRBV10-3 to TRBJ1-1; 8 bases match TRBD1. Germline assignment: CDR1 ENHRY and CDR2 SYGVKD. The CDR3 is 15 residues long. V gave up 10 bases and J gave up 6 bases; unmatched junction bases: 16. CDR3 sequence (DNA): TGTGCCAGCAGGGGTAGCGACAGGGGTGGATCTGAAGCTTTCTTT. It translates to CASRGSDRGGSEAFF.

The chain joins TRBV6-1 to TRBJ2-3; 9 bases agree with TRBD2. The germline CDR1 and CDR2 sequences are MNHNS and SASEGT. Trimming took 0 bases from V and 2 from J; bases not matched to a gene: 9. This CDR3 spans 18 amino acids. CDR3 DNA sequence: TGTGCCAGCAGTGAAGCGCTTCGGGTAGCGGGGGCCACAGATACGCAGTATTTT. Its translation: CASSEALRVAGATDTQYF.

The V gene is TRBV5-1, the J gene TRBJ2-5; 11 nucleotides align to TRBD1. The CDR3 runs 15 residues. V trimming: 1 base; J trimming: 5 bases; junction bases outside the gene matches: 4. The germline V gene has CDR1 SGHRS and CDR2 YFSETQ. CDR3 in amino acids: CASSLPGQGGETQYF. The CDR3 coding sequence is TGCGCCAGCAGCTTGCCGGGACAGGGGGGTGAGACCCAGTACTTC. The variable domain in full, with the rest retrieved from reference TRBV5-1 and TRBJ2-5, is KAGVTQTPRYLIKTRGQQVTLSCSPISGHRSVSWYQQTPGQGLQFLFEYFSETQRNKGNFPGRFSGRQFSNSRSEMNVSTLELGDSALYLCASSLPGQGGETQYFGPGTRLLVL.

The CDR3 protein is CATSLGLAGYNEQFF. As DNA, the CDR3 is TGTGCCACCAGCCTTGGACTAGCGGGCTACAATGAGCAGTTCTTC. The V and J genes are TRBV15 and TRBJ2-1; 11 nucleotides line up with TRBD2. V was pared by 5 bases and J by 3 bases, with 3 bases of the junction left unmatched. This CDR3 contains 15 residues. Germline CDR1 and CDR2: LNHNV and YYDKDF (reference sequence). The full variable domain, completed using reference TRBV15 and TRBJ2-1, is DAMVIQNPRYQVTQFGKPVTLSCSQTLNHNVMYWYQQKSSQAPKLLFHYYDKDFNNEADTPDNFQSRRPNTSFCFLDIRSPGLGDTAMYLCATSLGLAGYNEQFFGPGTRLTVL.

The chain links TRBV4-1 to TRBJ2-7, with D perhaps matching TRBD2 (5 bases). V was trimmed by 0 bases and J by 9 bases, leaving 15 bases between them. Germline values: CDR1 MGHRA, CDR2 YSYEKL. This CDR3 region has 14 residues. For the CDR3, the DNA is TGCGCCAGCAGCCAAGAAAGGACTTCGGTTGCGCAGTACTTC. Its translation: CASSQERTSVAQYF.

DNA of the CDR3: TGCGCCAGCAGCCCCCGGACAGGGGACTACGAGCAGTACTTC. It codes for CASSPRTGDYEQYF. The chain is built from TRBV5-1 and TRBJ2-7; 9 bases fit TRBD1. This CDR3 has 14 residues. The germline CDR1 and CDR2 sequences are SGHRS and YFSETQ. The V and J ends lost 4 bases and 3 bases, in that order; junction bases with no gene match: 5.

This clone was observed once. V is TRBV7-6 and J is TRBJ2-1; 10 bases match TRBD2. V lost 1 base to trimming and J lost 3 bases; unmatched junction nucleotides: 3. The CDR3 consists of 16 residues. Germline V lookup: CDR1 SGHVS, CDR2 FNYEAQ. The CDR3 DNA follows: TGTGCCAGCAGCTTAGTGGCTAGCGGGGGCTACAATGAGCAGTTCTTC. Protein sequence: CASSLVASGGYNEQFF.

The chain combines TRBV5-8 with TRBJ2-2, with 7 bases identical to TRBD2. The trim removed 4 bases at V and 3 bases at J, leaving 9 bases unmatched. The CDR3 sequence is 16 residues long. Per germline, CDR1 SGHTS and CDR2 YDEGEE. In DNA form, the CDR3 reads TGTGCCAGCAGCCCTGGTAAGCGGGGTTACACCGGGGAGCTGTTTTTT. Translating it yields CASSPGKRGYTGELFF.

Written as DNA, the CDR3 is TGTGCCAGCAGCTTAGGGGGGGGCTACGAGCAGTACTTC. This translates into CASSLGGGYEQYF. The rearrangement links TRBV7-9 to TRBJ2-7, with 7 bases that match TRBD2. In germline, CDR1 is SEHNR, CDR2 FQNEAQ (reference sequence). CDR3 length: 13 amino acids. Unmatched junction bases numbered 0, after V lost 1 base and J lost 3 bases.

The CDR3 DNA reads TGTGCCATCGACAGGGGAGACATTCAGTACTTC. Translated: CAIDRGDIQYF. This chain connects TRBV6-5 to TRBJ2-4; 8 bases fit TRBD1. The V and J ends lost 10 bases and 8 bases, in that order; junction bases with no gene match: 4. Germline values: CDR1 MNHEY, CDR2 SVGAGI. The length of the CDR3 is 11 residues.

This clone was seen a handful of times. This chain uses TRBV29-1 with TRBJ2-7, with D perhaps TRBD1 (6 bases). Germline assignment: CDR1 SQVTM and CDR2 ANQGSEA. V was shortened by 0 bases and J by 2 bases, with 11 bases between the two germline ends. This CDR3 region has 14 residues. The CDR3 nucleotides are TGCAGCGTTGAAGATAGGGACACAACCTACGAGCAGTACTTC. Protein product: CSVEDRDTTYEQYF.

The rearrangement links TRBV6-1 to TRBJ1-1; 9 positions agree with TRBD1. V shed 2 bases, J shed 1 base, and the junction held 2 bases outside the gene matches. There are 15 residues in the CDR3. The germline CDR1 and CDR2 sequences are MNHNS and SASEGT. The CDR3 loop is CASSEPGQGNTEAFF. The CDR3 DNA reads as TGTGCCAGCAGTGAACCGGGACAGGGGAACACTGAAGCTTTCTTT.

The chain employs TRBV6-5 and TRBJ1-5, with 7 positions matching TRBD1. The germline gives CDR1 MNHEY, CDR2 SVGAGI. The CDR3 covers 14 residues. Trimming took 6 bases from V and 7 from J; bases not matched to a gene: 9. The chain's CDR3 is CASRDRASRQPQHF. The CDR3 DNA follows: TGTGCCAGCAGAGACAGGGCATCAAGGCAGCCCCAGCATTTT.

V usage is TRBV29-1 and J usage is TRBJ1-2; 8 nucleotides align to TRBD1. The CDR3 loop spans 11 amino acids. Germline values: CDR1 SQVTM, CDR2 ANQGSEA. V shed 7 bases and J 8 bases; nucleotides not matched to a gene: 6. CDR3 amino acids: CSGGQGRGYTF. The CDR3 DNA reads as TGCAGCGGAGGACAGGGCAGGGGCTACACCTTC.